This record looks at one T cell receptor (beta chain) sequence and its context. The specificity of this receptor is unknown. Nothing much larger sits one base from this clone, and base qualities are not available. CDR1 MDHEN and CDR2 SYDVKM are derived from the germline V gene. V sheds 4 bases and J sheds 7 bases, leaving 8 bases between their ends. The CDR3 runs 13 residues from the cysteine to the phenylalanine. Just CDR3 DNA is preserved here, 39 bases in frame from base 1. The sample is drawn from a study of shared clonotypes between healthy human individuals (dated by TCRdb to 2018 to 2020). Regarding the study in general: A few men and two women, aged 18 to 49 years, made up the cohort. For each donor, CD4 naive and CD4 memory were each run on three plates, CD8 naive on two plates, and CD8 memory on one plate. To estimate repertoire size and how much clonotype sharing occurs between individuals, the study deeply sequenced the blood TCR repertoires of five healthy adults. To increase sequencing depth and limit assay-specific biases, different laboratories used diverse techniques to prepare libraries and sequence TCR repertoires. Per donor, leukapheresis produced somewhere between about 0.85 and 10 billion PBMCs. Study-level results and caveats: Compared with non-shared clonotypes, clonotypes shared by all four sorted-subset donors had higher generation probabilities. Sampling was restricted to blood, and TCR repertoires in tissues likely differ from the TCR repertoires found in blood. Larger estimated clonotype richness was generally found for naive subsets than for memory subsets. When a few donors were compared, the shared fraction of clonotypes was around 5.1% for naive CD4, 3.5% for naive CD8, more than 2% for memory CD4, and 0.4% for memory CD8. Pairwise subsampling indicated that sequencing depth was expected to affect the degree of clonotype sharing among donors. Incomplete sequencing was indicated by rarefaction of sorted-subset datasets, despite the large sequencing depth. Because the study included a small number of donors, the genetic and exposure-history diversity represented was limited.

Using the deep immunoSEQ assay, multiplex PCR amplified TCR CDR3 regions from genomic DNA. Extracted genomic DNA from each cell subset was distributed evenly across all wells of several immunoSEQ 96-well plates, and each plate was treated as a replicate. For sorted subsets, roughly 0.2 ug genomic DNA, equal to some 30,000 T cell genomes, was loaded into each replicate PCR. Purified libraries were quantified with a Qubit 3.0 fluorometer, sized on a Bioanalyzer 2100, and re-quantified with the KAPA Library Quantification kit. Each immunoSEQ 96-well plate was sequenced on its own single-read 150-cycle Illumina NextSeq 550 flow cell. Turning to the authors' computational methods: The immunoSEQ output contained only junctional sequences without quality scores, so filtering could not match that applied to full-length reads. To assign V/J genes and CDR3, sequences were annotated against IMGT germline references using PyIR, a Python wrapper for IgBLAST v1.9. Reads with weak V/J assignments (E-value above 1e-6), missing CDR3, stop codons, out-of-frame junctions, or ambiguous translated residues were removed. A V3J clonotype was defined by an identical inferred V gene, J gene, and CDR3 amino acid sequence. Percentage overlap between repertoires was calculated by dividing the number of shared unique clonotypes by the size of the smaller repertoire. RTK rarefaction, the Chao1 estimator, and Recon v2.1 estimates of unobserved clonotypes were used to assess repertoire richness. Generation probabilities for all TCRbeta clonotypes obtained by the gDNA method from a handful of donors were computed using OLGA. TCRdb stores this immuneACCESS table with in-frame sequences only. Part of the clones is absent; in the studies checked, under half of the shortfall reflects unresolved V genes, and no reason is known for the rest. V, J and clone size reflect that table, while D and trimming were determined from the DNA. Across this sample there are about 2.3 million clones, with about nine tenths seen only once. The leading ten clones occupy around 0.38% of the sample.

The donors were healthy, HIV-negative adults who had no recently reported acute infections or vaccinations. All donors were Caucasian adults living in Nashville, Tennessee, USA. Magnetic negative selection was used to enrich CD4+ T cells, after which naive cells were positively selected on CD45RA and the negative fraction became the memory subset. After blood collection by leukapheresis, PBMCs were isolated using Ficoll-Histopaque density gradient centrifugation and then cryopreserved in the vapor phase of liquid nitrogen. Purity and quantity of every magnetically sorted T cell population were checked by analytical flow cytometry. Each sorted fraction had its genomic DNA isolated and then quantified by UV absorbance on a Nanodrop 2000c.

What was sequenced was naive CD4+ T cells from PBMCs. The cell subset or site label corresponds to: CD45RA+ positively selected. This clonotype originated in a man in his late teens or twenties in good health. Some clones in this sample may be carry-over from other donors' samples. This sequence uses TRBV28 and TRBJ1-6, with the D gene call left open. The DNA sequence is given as TGTGCCAGCAGTTCATCAGCGAATTCACCCCTCCACTTT. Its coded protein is CASSSSANSPLHF.